These 19 T cell receptor beta chains were all obtained from the same sample, sequenced in a study of blood T cell repertoires in COVID-19. The data were produced by immunoSEQ multiplex PCR, yet TCRdb's version contains in-frame clones alone and is incomplete. The data contain under 150,000 clones, about 80% of them singletons. The sequenced material came from peripheral blood. The receptors originated from a woman aged 80 or over in a cohort sampled during active or convalescent COVID-19.

CDR3 residues: CASSQYGVQGETQYF. CDR3 coding DNA: TGTGCCAGCAGCCAATATGGAGTTCAGGGAGAGACCCAGTACTTC. The J gene is TRBJ2-5, the V gene TRBV3-1 (or the pseudogene TRBV3-2), with a tentative D call TRBD1 (5 bases). The CDR3 consists of 15 residues. The V end was cut by 2 bases, the J end by 4 bases, with 14 bases between. CDR1 is LGHDT, CDR2 YNNKEL, per germline (reference sequence).

The table lists this clone with a count of one. The chain couples TRBV19 to TRBJ2-1, with D uncertain. This CDR3 is built from 15 residues. Germline V gene sequence: CDR1 LNHDA, CDR2 SQIVND (reference sequence). V lost 5 bases and J 0 bases, leaving 11 bases between the germline ends. CDR3 nucleotides: TGTGCCAGTAGTCGTCTCCCTAGCTCCTACAATGAGCAGTTCTTC. This encodes CASSRLPSSYNEQFF.

The rearrangement links TRBV24-1 to TRBJ1-2; TRBD1 matches at 12 bases. Germline V gene sequence: CDR1 KGHDR, CDR2 SFDVKD. CDR3 length equals 15 residues. Unmatched junction bases numbered 9, after V lost 3 bases and J lost 11 bases. The CDR3: CATSDPGTGGFLYTF. CDR3 DNA sequence: TGTGCCACCAGTGATCCCGGGACAGGGGGCTTTTTGTACACCTTC.

The rearrangement links TRBV4-2 to TRBJ2-2, with D possibly TRBD1 on 6 matching bases. Germline V gene data show CDR1 as LGHNA and CDR2 as YNFKEQ. V lost 0 bases and J 3 bases, leaving 14 bases between the germline ends. The CDR3 has 17 residues. CDR3 sequence reads: CASSQDPGTIDTGELFF. As DNA, the CDR3 is TGTGCCAGCAGCCAAGATCCCGGGACAATTGACACCGGGGAGCTGTTTTTT.

The V call is TRBV5-1, the J call TRBJ2-5, with D unresolved. The germline V gene has CDR1 SGHRS and CDR2 YFSETQ. This CDR3 region has 13 residues. Trimming removed 5 bases from V and 1 base from J, with 9 bases in between. The CDR3 is CASRRSFQETQYF. CDR3 bases: TGCGCCAGCAGGAGATCATTCCAAGAGACCCAGTACTTC.

The chain carries TRBV29-1 and TRBJ1-4; TRBD1 might be the D (5 bases). This CDR3 is 12 amino acids long. The germline V gene encodes CDR1 SQVTM and CDR2 ANQGSEA. V dropped 7 bases and J dropped 7 bases, with 13 bases sitting between them. The CDR3 DNA reads TGCAGCGCGAGGGGTAGTGGTGAAAAACTGTTTTTT. Amino acids: CSARGSGEKLFF.

The chain links TRBV11-3 to TRBJ2-3, with TRBD2 as a possible D gene (5 bases). CDR3 length: 15 residues. Germline values: CDR1 SGHNT, CDR2 YENEEA. Deletions cut 1 base from V and 6 bases from J, with 14 bases between. CDR3: CASSLGPGSGDTQYF. CDR3 DNA: TGTGCCAGCAGCTTAGGTCCAGGTTCGGGGGATACGCAGTATTTT.

The V gene is TRBV3-1 (or the pseudogene TRBV3-2), the J gene TRBJ2-7, with 10 bases that match TRBD1. Germline V gene lookup returns CDR1 LGHDT and CDR2 YNNKEL (reference sequence). V lost 4 bases and J lost 5; bases outside the gene matches: 11. The CDR3 consists of 16 residues. The CDR3: CASSLTLRDRGNEQYF. CDR3 sequence (DNA): TGTGCCAGCAGCCTTACCCTCCGGGACAGGGGTAACGAGCAGTACTTC.

The chain links TRBV5-4 to TRBJ2-5, with 14 bases matching TRBD2. The CDR3 consists of 16 residues. The germline V gene encodes CDR1 SGHNT and CDR2 YYREEE (reference sequence). Unmatched junction bases numbered 7, after V lost 4 bases and J lost 5 bases. CDR3 sequence (DNA): TGTGCCAGCAGCATGGGACTAGCGGGGGATCGGGAGACCCAGTACTTC. It codes for CASSMGLAGDRETQYF.

The J gene is TRBJ2-3, the V gene TRBV5-8; 13 bases line up with TRBD2. Per germline, CDR1 SGHTS and CDR2 YDEGEE. Germline trimming cut 4 bases from V and 5 bases from J; bases unmatched to any gene: 7. The CDR3 extends over 16 amino acids. CDR3 DNA sequence: TGTGCCAGCAGCAACGGACTAGCGGGGGTGGTAGATACGCAGTATTTT. This gives the protein CASSNGLAGVVDTQYF.

This clone came up once. V usage is TRBV7-2 and J usage is TRBJ1-1; the D is unclear. The V gene's germline CDR1 is SGHTA and CDR2 FQGNSA. The length of the CDR3 is 13 residues. V was trimmed by 5 bases and J by 6 bases, leaving 13 bases between them. The CDR3 DNA reads TGTGCCAGCAGCAAGGACGGGGTAGCTGAAGCTTTCTTT. Protein product: CASSKDGVAEAFF.

The rearrangement links TRBV10-3 to TRBJ2-5, with D maybe TRBD1 (6 bases). CDR1 and CDR2 from the germline V gene are ENHRY and SYGVKD. This CDR3 is 14 amino acids long. V lost 6 bases to trimming and J lost 4 bases, with 15 bases between them. CDR3 DNA: TGTGCCATCAGCTCCGGGCAGGGGTTAGAGACCCAGTACTTC. Translating gives CAISSGQGLETQYF.

The chain links TRBV2 to TRBJ1-1; D unresolved. This CDR3 spans 13 amino acids. The germline V and J ends were trimmed by 4 bases and 2 bases, with 8 bases remaining between them. Germline values: CDR1 SNHLY, CDR2 FYNNEI. The CDR3: CASSGRGNTEAFF. The CDR3 coding sequence is TGTGCCAGCAGTGGTCGCGGTAACACTGAAGCTTTCTTT.

This clone is a singleton in its sample. The chain has TRBV7-2 and TRBJ2-7, with D possibly being TRBD2 (5 bases). From germline, CDR1 is SGHTA and CDR2 FQGNSA. V gave up 1 base and J gave up 5 bases, with 15 bases separating them. The CDR3 totals 15 residues. In nucleotides, the CDR3 is TGTGCCAGCAGCTTAGGGGAGACCCCCATCCACGAGCAGTACTTC. Amino acids: CASSLGETPIHEQYF.

The chain employs TRBV7-9 and TRBJ2-3; 9 nucleotides line up with TRBD1. The CDR3 is 14 amino acids. V dropped 6 bases and J dropped 6; count of bases not matched to a gene: 7. Germline-derived CDR1 and CDR2 are SEHNR and FQNEAQ (reference sequence). Here the CDR3 DNA reads TGTGCCAGCAGGACAGGGGGGAAGATGGATACGCAGTATTTT. Amino acids: CASRTGGKMDTQYF.

The V and J genes are TRBV10-3 and TRBJ2-7, with 8 bases lining up with TRBD2. Germline V CDR1 and CDR2: ENHRY, SYGVKD. After removal of 2 bases from V and 6 bases from J, the junction contained 6 bases not matched to a gene. The CDR3 extends over 14 amino acids. CDR3 amino acids: CAISEGRGVGEQYV. The CDR3, as DNA: TGTGCCATCAGTGAGGGGCGGGGGGTCGGCGAGCAGTACGTC.

The chain employs TRBV2 and TRBJ1-2; TRBD1 matches 7 bases. The CDR3 is made up of 14 amino acids. Germline trimming cut 5 bases from V and 2 bases from J; bases unmatched to any gene: 5. Per the germline V gene, CDR1 is SNHLY and CDR2 is FYNNEI. CDR3 nucleotide sequence: TGTGCCAGCAGTCCTGGGACAGACAACTATGGCTACACCTTC. Its protein product is CASSPGTDNYGYTF.

The CDR3 protein is CASRRTGSGNTIYF. CDR3 nucleotides: TGTGCCAGCAGGAGGACAGGGTCTGGAAACACCATATATTTT. The genes are TRBV6-6 and TRBJ1-3, with TRBD1 matching over 8 bases. CDR1 and CDR2 (germline): MNHNY, SVGAGI (reference sequence). J was trimmed by 1 base and V by 6 bases; bases with no gene match: 2. The CDR3 loop spans 14 amino acids.

This clone was detected only once. The chain is built from TRBV7-9 and TRBJ1-1; D unresolved. V shed 1 base and J shed 11 bases, with 17 bases lying between them. The CDR3 extends over 14 amino acids. Per germline, CDR1 SEHNR and CDR2 FQNEAQ (reference sequence). CDR3 amino acids: CASSLEIAPGVAFF. DNA of the CDR3: TGTGCCAGCAGCTTAGAGATAGCCCCTGGCGTCGCTTTCTTT.